Detailed here is one T cell receptor beta chain. This clonotype was seen repeatedly, ten times or more. It has no known antigen specificity. No base quality information exists; no much larger clone differs at one position. CDR1 and CDR2, looked up from the germline V gene, are MDHEN and SYDVKM. The CDR3 spans 13 residues, from the cysteine through the phenylalanine. The kept DNA is CDR3 alone, 39 bases in frame from the first base. Trimming takes 6 bases off V and 5 bases off J; junction bases not matched to a gene: 5. The data belong to a study of T cells in Graves' hyperthyroidism and ophthalmopathy (dated by TCRdb to between 2018 and 2021). Looking at the study overall: Peripheral blood was collected at initial diagnosis, before any treatment. The paper describes TCR Vbeta CDR3 sequencing of around 130 peripheral blood samples, made up of under 50 ophthalmopathy patients, around 78 hyperthyroidism patients and about 17 progressor patients. The approximately 95 discovery patients were divided at random into training and test sets in a 7:3 ratio. Following sampling, methimazole starting at 30 mg daily was given to hyperthyroidism patients, and high-dose intravenous methylprednisolone was given to ophthalmopathy patients. Thyroid tissue and blood T-cell repertoires from about six Graves' hyperthyroidism patients were also compared in the study. Prospective prediction of ophthalmopathy was tested in an independent validation cohort consisting of roughly 19 hyperthyroidism patients and some 17 patients who later progressed to ophthalmopathy. TCR V-J signatures able to tell the groups apart were searched for in a discovery cohort of 90 to 100 patients, of whom around 43 had Graves' ophthalmopathy and more than 55 had stable Graves' hyperthyroidism.

The TCR beta CDR3 regions were amplified from the RNA transcripts. The TCR CDR3 was subjected to a first round of RT-PCR using the HTBI primer set and the Qiagen OneStep RT-PCR kit. A second multiplex PCR round built the libraries, followed by size selection and purification. The libraries were sequenced on an Illumina HiSeq2000 using paired-end 100 bp reads. The authors processed their data as follows. SOAPnuke was used to process the raw data, throwing out any read that contained adapters or uncalled bases, had a mean Phred below 15, or lacked an exact constant-primer or identifier match. COPE v1.2.5 was used to merge the high-quality paired reads, and each unique nucleotide sequence was defined as a clonotype. Clonotypes were aligned to IMGT TRBV, TRBD and TRBJ reference segments using MiTCR v1.1. Analysis was restricted to V-J combinations with a frequency above 0.0001, which covered 99.2% of repertoires. A TCS score was defined as the ratio of F50 (clonal expansion) to E x V (chaos), with BLOSUM62-based TCRdist applied between CDR3 peptides within each V-J. Welch's t-statistics and random forest reduced 514 V-J features to about 13, which were used in a naive Bayes classifier (R e1071). Starting from the raw public reads, TCRdb applied fastp trimming at Q25, assembled clones with MiXCR and retained in-frame beta chains. One record per CDR3 amino acid sequence lists the most common genes and DNA. V and J calls and clone size were set by TCRdb, not the authors. A total of about 570,000 distinct CDR3 sequences appear in this sample, around 15% of them only once. The ten largest make up roughly 13% of the sample.

Stable Graves' hyperthyroidism was defined as the absence of progression to ophthalmopathy over 18 months of follow-up. Hyperthyroidism patients were newly diagnosed, with disease duration under 2 months, and aged 18 to 65 years. The study excluded patients with uncontrolled infections, other autoimmune diseases, pregnancy or lactation. Diagnoses were based on clinical symptoms, serum thyroxine and TRAb, thyroid ultrasound and orbital computed tomography. PBMCs were isolated from about 9.2 ml of fresh peripheral blood by Ficoll-Paque density gradient centrifugation. Trizol reagent was used to extract total RNA, and RNA quality was then checked on an Agilent 2100 Bioanalyzer. What the study reported, not specific to this receptor: Sample size was not statistically predetermined, and investigators were not blinded to group allocation. Blood samples also contained most of the expanded thyroid clonotypes (frequency above 0.001), which suggests that blood repertoires may reflect thyroid immune responses. In validation, the model predicted progression to ophthalmopathy a median of around 6.5 months before onset, with roughly 70% sensitivity and 72.22% specificity. A 13 V-J signature model separated ophthalmopathy from stable hyperthyroidism, with about 88% sensitivity and roughly 82% specificity in cross-validation and 80%/75% in testing.

The chain uses TRBV28 and TRBJ2-5; TRBD1 aligns with 8 central bases. What was sequenced was blood. The receptor's source is a woman in her 40s with Graves' hyperthyroidism. CDR3 sequence: CASSLRGRETQYF. The DNA reads as follows: TGTGCCAGCAGCCTCAGGGGGCGGGAGACCCAGTACTTC.